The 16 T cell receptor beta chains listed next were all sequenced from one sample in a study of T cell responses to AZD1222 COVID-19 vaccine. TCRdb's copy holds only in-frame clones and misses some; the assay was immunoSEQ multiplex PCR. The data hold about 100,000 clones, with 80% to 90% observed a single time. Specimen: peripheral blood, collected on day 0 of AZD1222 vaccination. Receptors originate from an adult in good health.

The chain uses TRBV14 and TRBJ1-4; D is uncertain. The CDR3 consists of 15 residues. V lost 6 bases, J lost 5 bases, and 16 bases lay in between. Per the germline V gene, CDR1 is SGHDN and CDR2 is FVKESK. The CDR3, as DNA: TGTGCCAGCAGACACCCAGATTCAAGGAATGAAAAACTGTTTTTT. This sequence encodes CASRHPDSRNEKLFF.

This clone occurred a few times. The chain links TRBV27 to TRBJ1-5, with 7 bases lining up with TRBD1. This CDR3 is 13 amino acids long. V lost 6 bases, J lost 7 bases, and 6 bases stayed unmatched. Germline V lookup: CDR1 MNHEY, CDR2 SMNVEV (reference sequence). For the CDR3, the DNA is TGTGCCAGCAGGAGACAGGGTTCCCAGCCCCAGCATTTT. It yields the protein CASRRQGSQPQHF.

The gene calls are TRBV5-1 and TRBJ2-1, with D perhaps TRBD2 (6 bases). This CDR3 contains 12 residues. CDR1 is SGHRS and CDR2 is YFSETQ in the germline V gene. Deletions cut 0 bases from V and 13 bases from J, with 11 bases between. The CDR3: CASSLADYPQFF. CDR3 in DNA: TGCGCCAGCAGCTTGGCGGACTATCCCCAGTTCTTC.

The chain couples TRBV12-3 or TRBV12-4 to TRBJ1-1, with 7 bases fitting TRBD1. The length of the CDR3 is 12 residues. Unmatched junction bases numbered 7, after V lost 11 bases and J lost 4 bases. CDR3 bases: TGTGCCGCCCAGACAGGGACCACTGAAGCTTTCTTT. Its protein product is CAAQTGTTEAFF.

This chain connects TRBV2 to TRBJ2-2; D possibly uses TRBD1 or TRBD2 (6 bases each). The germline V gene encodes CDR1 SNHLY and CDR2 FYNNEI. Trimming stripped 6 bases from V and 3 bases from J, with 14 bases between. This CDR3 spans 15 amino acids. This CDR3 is CASRGGQTYTGELFF. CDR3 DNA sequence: TGTGCCAGCAGGGGAGGACAGACCTACACCGGGGAGCTGTTTTTT.

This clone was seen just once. The CDR3 sequence: CASTQTGTGYSRELFF. DNA for the CDR3: TGTGCCAGCACCCAAACCGGGACAGGGTACTCCAGGGAGCTGTTTTTT. The rearrangement links TRBV28 to TRBJ2-2, with 9 bases identical to TRBD1. The CDR3 has 16 residues. Germline CDR1 is MDHEN and CDR2 is SYDVKM. V shed 7 bases and J 9 bases; nucleotides not matched to a gene: 15.

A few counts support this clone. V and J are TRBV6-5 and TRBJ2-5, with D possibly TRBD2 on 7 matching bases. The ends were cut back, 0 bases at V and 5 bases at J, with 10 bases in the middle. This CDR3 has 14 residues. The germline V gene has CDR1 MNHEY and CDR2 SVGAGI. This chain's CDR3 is CASSYSKGGETQYF. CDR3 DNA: TGTGCCAGCAGTTACTCGAAGGGGGGGGAGACCCAGTACTTC.

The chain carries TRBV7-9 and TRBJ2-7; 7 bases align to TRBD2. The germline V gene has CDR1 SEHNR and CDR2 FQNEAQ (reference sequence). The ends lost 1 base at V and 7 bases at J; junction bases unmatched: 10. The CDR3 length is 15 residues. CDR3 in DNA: TGTGCCAGCAGCTTAGTAGTGGGAGGGCCTTTAGAGCAGTACTTC. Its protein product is CASSLVVGGPLEQYF.

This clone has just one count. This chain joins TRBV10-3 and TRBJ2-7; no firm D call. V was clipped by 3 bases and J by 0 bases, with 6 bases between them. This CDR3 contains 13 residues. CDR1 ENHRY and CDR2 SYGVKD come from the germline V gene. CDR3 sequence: CAISDISSYEQYF. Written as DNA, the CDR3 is TGTGCCATCAGTGACATATCCTCCTACGAGCAGTACTTC.

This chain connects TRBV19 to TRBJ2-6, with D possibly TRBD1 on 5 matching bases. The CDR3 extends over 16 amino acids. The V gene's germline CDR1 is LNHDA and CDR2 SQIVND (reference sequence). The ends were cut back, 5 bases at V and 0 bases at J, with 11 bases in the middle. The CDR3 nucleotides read TGTGCCAGTAGTCTCCCCGACAGCTCTGGGGCCAACGTCCTGACTTTC. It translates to CASSLPDSSGANVLTF.

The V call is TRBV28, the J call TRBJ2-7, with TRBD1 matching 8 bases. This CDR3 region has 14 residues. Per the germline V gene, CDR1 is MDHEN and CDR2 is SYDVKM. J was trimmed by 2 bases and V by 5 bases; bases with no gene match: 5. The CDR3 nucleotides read TGTGCCAGCAGTAGGACAGGGTTTCCCTACGAGCAGTACTTC. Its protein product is CASSRTGFPYEQYF.

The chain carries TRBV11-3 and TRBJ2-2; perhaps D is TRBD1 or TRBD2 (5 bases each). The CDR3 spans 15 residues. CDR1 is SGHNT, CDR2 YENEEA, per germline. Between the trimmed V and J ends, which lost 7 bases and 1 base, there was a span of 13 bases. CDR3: CASTLGTENTGELFF. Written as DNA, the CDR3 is TGTGCCAGCACCCTGGGGACGGAGAACACCGGGGAGCTGTTTTTT.

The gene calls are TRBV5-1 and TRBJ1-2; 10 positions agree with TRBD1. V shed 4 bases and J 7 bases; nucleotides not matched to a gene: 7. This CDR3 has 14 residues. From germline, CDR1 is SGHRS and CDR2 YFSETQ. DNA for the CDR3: TGCGCCAGCAGCACCGGGACAGGGGAAGGTGGCTACACCTTC. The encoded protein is CASSTGTGEGGYTF.

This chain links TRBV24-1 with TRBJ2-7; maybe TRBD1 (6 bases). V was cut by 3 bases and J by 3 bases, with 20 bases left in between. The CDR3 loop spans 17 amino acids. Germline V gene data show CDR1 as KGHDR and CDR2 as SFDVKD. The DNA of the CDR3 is TGTGCCACCAGTGATCCTCGGTCAGGGGCGAAGAGCTACGAGCAGTACTTC. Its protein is CATSDPRSGAKSYEQYF.

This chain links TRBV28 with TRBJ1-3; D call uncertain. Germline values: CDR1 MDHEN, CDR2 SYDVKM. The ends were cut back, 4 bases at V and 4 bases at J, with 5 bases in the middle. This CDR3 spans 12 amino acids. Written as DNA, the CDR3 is TGTGCCAGCAGTTCCCCAGGAAACACCATATATTTT. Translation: CASSSPGNTIYF.

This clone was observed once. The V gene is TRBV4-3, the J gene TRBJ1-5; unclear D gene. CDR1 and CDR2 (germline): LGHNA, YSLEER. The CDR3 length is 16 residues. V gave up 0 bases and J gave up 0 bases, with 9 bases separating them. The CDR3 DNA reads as TGCGCCAGCAGCCAAGATCGGGGTTATAGCAATCAGCCCCAGCATTTT. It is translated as CASSQDRGYSNQPQHF.